This TCR beta chain emerged from a study of cytomegalovirus exposure and HLA in healthy donors. Study details: Researchers found that just over 80% of almost 400 genotyped donors fell within the Caucasian-associated ancestry cluster.

Study conclusions and caveats: Some TCR beta chains (about 180 of them) were listed as cytomegalovirus-associated.

Note on this clone: The antigen is not known.

A multiplex PCR was run with 60 Vbeta primers and 13 Jbeta primers. TCRdb's table, derived via immunoSEQ multiplex PCR, lists solely in-frame clones and lacks some. The sample lists under 200,000 clones; 60% to 85% were seen once. Samples came from healthy bone marrow donors. CDR1 is SEHNR, CDR2 FQNEAQ, per germline (reference sequence). This CDR3 is 14 amino acids long. J gave up 6 bases and V 0 bases, and 1 base lay outside the gene matches. This receptor was taken from a male donor in good health and CMV-seropositive. The sequencing input was PBMCs. The chain carries TRBV7-9 and TRBJ1-1; 10 bases agree with TRBD1. In DNA form, the CDR3 reads TGTGCCAGCAGCTTAGCCGGGACAGGGGCTGAAGCTTTCTTT. It encodes CASSLAGTGAEAFF.